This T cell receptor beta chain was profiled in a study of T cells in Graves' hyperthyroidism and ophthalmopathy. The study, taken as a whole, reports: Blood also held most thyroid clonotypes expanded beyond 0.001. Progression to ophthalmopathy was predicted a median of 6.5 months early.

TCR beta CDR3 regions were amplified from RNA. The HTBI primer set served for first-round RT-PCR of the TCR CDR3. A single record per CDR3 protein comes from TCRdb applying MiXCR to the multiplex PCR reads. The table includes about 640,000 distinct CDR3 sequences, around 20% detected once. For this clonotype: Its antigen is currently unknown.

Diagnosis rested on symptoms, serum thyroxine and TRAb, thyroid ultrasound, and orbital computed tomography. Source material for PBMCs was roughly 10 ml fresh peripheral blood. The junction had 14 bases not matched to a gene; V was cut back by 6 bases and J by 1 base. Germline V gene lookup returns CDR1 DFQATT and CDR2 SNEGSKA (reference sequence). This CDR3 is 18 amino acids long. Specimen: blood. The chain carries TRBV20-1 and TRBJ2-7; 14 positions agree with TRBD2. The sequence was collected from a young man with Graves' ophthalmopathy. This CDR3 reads CSASIPGLAGALSYEQYF. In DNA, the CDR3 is TGCAGTGCATCAATCCCGGGACTAGCGGGAGCATTATCCTACGAGCAGTACTTC.